This section outlines one T cell receptor beta chain sequence together with its context. Its antigen is not yet known. Base qualities are not at hand, and no much larger clone is one base apart. As encoded in the germline V gene, CDR1 is MNHEY while CDR2 is SVGAGI. The V end loses 3 bases and the J end loses 18 bases, and a stretch of 12 bases separates them. Reading from cysteine to phenylalanine, the CDR3 counts 11 amino acids. The only DNA kept is the CDR3, 33 bases in frame from the first base. The data stem from a study of blood T cell repertoires in COVID-19 (TCRdb year 2020). Broadly, across the study: The collaborator samples originated in the United States, Italy and Spain and spanned the acute and convalescent phases of COVID-19. Subjects who had been exposed to COVID-19, were actively infected with it, or had recovered from it provided the deeply sampled blood TCRbeta repertoires that made up the dataset. The sample metadata nearly always contained a de-identified subject ID, COVID-19 status, age in years and sex. The material from the prospective study consisted of cDNA or gDNA derived from T cells, B-cell-depleted T cells, or PBMCs. Where available, HLA class I and class II types were obtained from metadata supplied by the sample provider rather than from assay-based typing. Samples were obtained from the ongoing ImmuneRACE study (first 160 participants) and from some 1,200 subjects provided by 6 global collaborators. A freely available public database, intended as a resource for researchers studying the immune response to SARS-CoV-2, is where the repertoires were released.

In the prospective study, participants were about 18 to 100 years old, resided in 24 geographic areas of the United States, and were enrolled through a virtual design. In the prospective study, cohorts were assigned on the basis of participant-reported clinical history obtained from a screening survey and a study questionnaire. For ImmuneRACE Cohort 3, a participant was defined as recovered based on two consecutive negative NP/OP PCR tests, clearance by a healthcare professional, or resolution of symptoms. Mobile phlebotomists in the prospective study collected whole blood, serum and a nasopharyngeal or oropharyngeal swab from every participant. Participants in the prospective study had the option to provide additional blood draws and questionnaires over a roughly two-month period. Prospective study blood samples were shipped either frozen or at room temperature before DNA extraction. The immunoSEQ Assay, a bias-controlled multiplex PCR, was used to amplify TCRbeta CDR3 regions from genomic DNA. The paper's data handling went like this. Within the assay, amplification of reference gene primers was used to estimate how many nucleated cells each sample contained. Sequence reads were collapsed and filtered to measure the absolute abundance of every unique TCRbeta CDR3 rearrangement. For each sample, productive Simpson clonality was calculated as the square root of Simpson's diversity index over productive rearrangements. TCRdb's version of the immuneACCESS table is confined to in-frame rearrangements and falls short of the full clone set. An unresolved V gene accounts for under half of the shortfall where checked; the remainder is of unknown origin. D and trimming come from the DNA, and the V and J calls and clone size come from that table. In this sample the table shows about 290,000 clones, 89% of which occur a single time. The ten biggest clones cover around 1.7% of the sample.

Overall results and qualifications from the work: How much clinical and demographic metadata was included differed by source and by participant, and the metadata was provided uncurated.

The chain was built from TRBV6-5 and TRBJ1-6, with the D gene not confidently named. The source material was PBMCs or T cells enriched from blood (not recorded which). The TCR sequence derives from a woman aged 40 to 50 who had recovered from COVID-19. The CDR3: CASSYHGEYHF. The bases read TGTGCCAGCAGTTATCACGGGGAGTACCACTTT.